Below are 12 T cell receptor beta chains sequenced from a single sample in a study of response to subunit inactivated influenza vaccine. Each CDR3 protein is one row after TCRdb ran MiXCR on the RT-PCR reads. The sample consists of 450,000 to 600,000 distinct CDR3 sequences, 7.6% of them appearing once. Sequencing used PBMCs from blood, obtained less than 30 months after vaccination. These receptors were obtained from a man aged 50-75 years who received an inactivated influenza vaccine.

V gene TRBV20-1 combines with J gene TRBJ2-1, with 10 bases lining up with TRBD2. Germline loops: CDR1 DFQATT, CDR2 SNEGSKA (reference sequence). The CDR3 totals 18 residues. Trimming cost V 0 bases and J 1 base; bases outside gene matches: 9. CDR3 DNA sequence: TGCAGTGCTAGAGATTTCAGCGGGAGGGCCGGGTCCTACAATGAGCAGTTCTTC. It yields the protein CSARDFSGRAGSYNEQFF.

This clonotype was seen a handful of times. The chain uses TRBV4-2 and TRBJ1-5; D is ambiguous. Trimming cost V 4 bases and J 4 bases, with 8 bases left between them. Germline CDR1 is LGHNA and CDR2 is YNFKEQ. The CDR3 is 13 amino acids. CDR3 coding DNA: TGTGCCAGCAGCCCCGTGGAAAATCAGCCCCAGCATTTT. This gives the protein CASSPVENQPQHF.

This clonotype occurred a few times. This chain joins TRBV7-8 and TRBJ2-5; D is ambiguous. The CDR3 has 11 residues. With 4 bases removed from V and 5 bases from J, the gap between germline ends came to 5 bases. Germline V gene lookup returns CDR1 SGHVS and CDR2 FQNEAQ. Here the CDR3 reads CASSSIETQYF. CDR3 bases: TGTGCCAGCAGCTCGATCGAGACCCAGTACTTC.

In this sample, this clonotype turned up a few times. The DNA for the CDR3 is TGTGCCAGCAGTTTACCTAATCGTAGCGAGCAGTTCTTC. Protein product: CASSLPNRSEQFF. The V gene is TRBV28, the J gene TRBJ2-1; D call uncertain. Looked up from germline, CDR1 is MDHEN and CDR2 is SYDVKM. Trimming shortened V by 2 bases and J by 10 bases, and 12 bases separated the two germline ends. This CDR3 comprises 13 residues.

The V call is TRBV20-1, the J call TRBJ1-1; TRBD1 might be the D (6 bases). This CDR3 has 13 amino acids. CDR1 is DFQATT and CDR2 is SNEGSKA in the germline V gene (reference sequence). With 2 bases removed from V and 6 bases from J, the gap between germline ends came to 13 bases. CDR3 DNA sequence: TGCAGTGCTAGATACAGGGTTGCCCCTGAAGCTTTCTTT. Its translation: CSARYRVAPEAFF.

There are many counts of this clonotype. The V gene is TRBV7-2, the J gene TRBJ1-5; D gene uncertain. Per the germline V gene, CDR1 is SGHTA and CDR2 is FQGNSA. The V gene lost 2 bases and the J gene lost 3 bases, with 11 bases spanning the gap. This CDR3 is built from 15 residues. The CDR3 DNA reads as TGTGCCAGCAGCTTATGGCCCAGTAACAATCAGCCCCAGCATTTT. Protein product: CASSLWPSNNQPQHF.

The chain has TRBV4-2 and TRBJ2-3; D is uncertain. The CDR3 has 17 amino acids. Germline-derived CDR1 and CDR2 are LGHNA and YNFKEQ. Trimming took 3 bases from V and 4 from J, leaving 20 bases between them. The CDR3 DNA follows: TGTGCCAGCAGCCAGCTTCGTCTACTCGACCGGCCAGATACGCAGTATTTT. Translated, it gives CASSQLRLLDRPDTQYF.

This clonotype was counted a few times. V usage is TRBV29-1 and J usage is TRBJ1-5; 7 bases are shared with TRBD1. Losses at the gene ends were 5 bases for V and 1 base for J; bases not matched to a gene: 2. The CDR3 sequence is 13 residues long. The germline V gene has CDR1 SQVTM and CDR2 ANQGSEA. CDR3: CSVLQGSNQPQHF. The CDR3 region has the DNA TGCAGCGTTTTACAGGGGAGCAATCAGCCCCAGCATTTT.

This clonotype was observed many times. The CDR3 nucleotides are TGTGCCAGCAGCTTAGAGTTTCGGGGATCAATGAACACTGAAGCTTTCTTT. Residues: CASSLEFRGSMNTEAFF. The chain uses TRBV11-2 and TRBJ1-1; no reliable D call. V was pared by 0 bases and J by 0 bases, with 14 bases between. CDR1 is SGHAT and CDR2 is FQNNGV in the germline V gene. CDR3 length: 17 residues.

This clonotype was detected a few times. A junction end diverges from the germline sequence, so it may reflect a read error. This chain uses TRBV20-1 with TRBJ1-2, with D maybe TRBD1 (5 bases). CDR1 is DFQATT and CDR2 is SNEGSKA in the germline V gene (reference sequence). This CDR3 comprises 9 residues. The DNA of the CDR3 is TGCAGTGCTAGACCCGGGGACTACTTC. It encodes CSARPGDYF.

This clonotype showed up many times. CDR3 nucleotide sequence: TGCAGCGTTGACAGCTCCTACAATGAGCAGTTCTTC. Protein sequence: CSVDSSYNEQFF. V gene TRBV29-1 combines with J gene TRBJ2-1; D not resolved. Germline V gene lookup returns CDR1 SQVTM and CDR2 ANQGSEA. V was cut by 3 bases and J by 0 bases, with 3 bases left in between. The CDR3 is 12 amino acids.

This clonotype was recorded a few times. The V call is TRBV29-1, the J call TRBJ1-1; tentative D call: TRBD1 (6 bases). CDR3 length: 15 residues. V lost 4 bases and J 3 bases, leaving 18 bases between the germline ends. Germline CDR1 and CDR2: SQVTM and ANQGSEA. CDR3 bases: TGCAGCGTTGCCTTAAGCGGGGGGCCGGACACTGAAGCTTTCTTT. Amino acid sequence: CSVALSGGPDTEAFF. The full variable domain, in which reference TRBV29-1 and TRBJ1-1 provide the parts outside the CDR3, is SAVISQKPSRDICQRGTSLTIQCQVDSQVTMMFWYRQQPGQSLTLIATANQGSEATYESGFVIDKFPISRPNLTFSTLTVSNMSPEDSSIYLCSVALSGGPDTEAFFGQGTRLTVV.